The sequence of this TCR beta chain was determined in a study of CD8+ T cells in alopecia areata. Findings of the study overall: Whether baseline CD8+ expansion is linked to response remains uncertain, given a single nonresponder.

Treatment: oral pan-JAK inhibitor, 5-10 mg twice daily. cDNA prepared by RNA extraction and subsequent reverse transcription served as the template for sequencing. TCRdb's copy holds only in-frame clones and misses some; the assay was immunoSEQ multiplex PCR. The sample records some 200,000 clones, about 60% being singletons. Trimming took off 5 bases at V and 5 bases at J, with 6 bases between the two ends. This CDR3 is 11 amino acids long. Germline assignment: CDR1 SQVTM and CDR2 ANQGSEA. Note on this clone: Its antigen is as yet unknown.

The TCR sequence derives from a human donor with alopecia areata. The sample in question was CD8+ T cells sorted from blood, obtained at week 24, from a patient treated with tofacitinib. This chain uses TRBV29-1 with TRBJ2-2; no clear D gene. Written as DNA, the CDR3 is TGCAGCGTTTGGGCAACCGGGGAGCTGTTTTTT. Its protein is CSVWATGELFF.